This T cell receptor (beta chain) came from a study of a mutant IDH1 vaccine in newly diagnosed glioma (dated by TCRdb to about 2021). The study in broad terms: Vaccination began 4-6 weeks after radiotherapy alone, or alongside temozolomide cycles in the chemotherapy-containing groups. Of the approximately 30 treated patients, approximately 62% were male and about 40% were female, and the mean age was 40.4 years. Prior to enrollment, patients had been given standard therapy consisting of radiotherapy alone, temozolomide alone, or radiochemotherapy with temozolomide, with the combination given to most patients. The week-35 safety follow-up took place at visit V12, and the week-47 end of study took place at visit V13. Peripheral blood was drawn at six visits: V03 (baseline), V05, V07, V10, V12 and V13. Longitudinal TCRB deep sequencing was performed for about two dozen treated patients wherever samples were available for exploratory analyses.

As encoded in the germline V gene, CDR1 is SGHDN while CDR2 is FVKESK. For this chain, trimming is 0 bases at the V end and 15 bases at the J end, and the number of junction bases without a gene match is 11. Spanning cysteine to phenylalanine, the CDR3 consists of 14 amino acids. This entry keeps only the CDR3 DNA: 42 bases, framed from base 1. The time point tag for this specimen amounts to: week 47, end of study. Every vaccine dose consisted of 300 ug of a 20-mer mutant IDH1 peptide in Montanide, administered subcutaneously together with topical imiquimod. Eight vaccinations were administered to patients in weeks 1, 3, 5, 7, 11, 15, 19 and 23, corresponding to visits V03 through V10. All donors had newly diagnosed IDH1-mutant astrocytomas of WHO grade 3 or 4 that showed loss of nuclear ATRX. The samples were drawn from NOA16, a multicentre, single-arm, open-label phase I trial in Germany that tested a mutant IDH1 peptide vaccine in humans for the first time. Genomic DNA for TCRB sequencing was extracted from EDTA blood using the DNeasy Blood and Tissue Kit.

Remarks on this clone: Its specific antigen is unknown. One base away there is no much larger clone; base qualities are not given.

Library method: the immunoSEQ multiplex PCR assay. Rearranged TCR beta chain sequences were amplified using the hsTCRB Kit according to the manufacturer's protocol. TCRB libraries were sequenced on an Illumina MiSeq. Regarding the original processing steps: The kit vendor's proprietary platform handled demultiplexing, trimming and gene mapping. The table was pulled from immuneACCESS by TCRdb, which kept in-frame rearrangements only. Such tables lose some clones; where checked, under half of the loss comes from unresolved V genes, and the rest has no known cause. For V, J and clone size, that table is used; D and trimming come from the DNA. The sample data list 30,000 to 40,000 clones, and about 86% of these were observed just once. Approximately 12% of the sample belongs to the ten largest clones. General findings and caveats noted by the study authors: Availability determined which PBMC samples were chosen for TCRB deep sequencing. Immune responses induced by the vaccine were seen in over 80% of patients across multiple MHC alleles. It was noted by the authors that analyses of patient blood samples could not be reproduced owing to sample limitations. Changes in the top peripheral T cell clonotypes picked up by TCRB sequencing did not appear to be linked to pseudoprogression.

The chain was built from TRBV14 and TRBJ1-5; 7 central bases correspond to TRBD1. This receptor was obtained from a woman aged 30 to 39 with glioma. The sample in question was PBMCs, obtained from a glioma patient whose treatment included an IDH1 peptide vaccine. For the CDR3, the sequence is CASSQERARQGWHF. The nucleotide sequence is given as TGTGCCAGCAGCCAAGAAAGGGCCCGACAGGGATGGCATTTT.